Below, 26 T cell receptor beta chains from the same sample are listed, as sequenced in a study of preoperative IRX-2 immunotherapy in early breast cancer. The assay was immunoSEQ multiplex PCR, and TCRdb's table has in-frame clones only and misses some. The sample lists about 45,000 clones; around three quarters were seen once. Treatment here: preoperative locoregional IRX-2 cytokine immunotherapy. Sample: tumor tissue, taken after IRX-2 immunotherapy. The receptors were sampled from a human donor with breast cancer.

This clone counts as medium-sized. The chain is built from TRBV11-3 and TRBJ2-5, with TRBD2 matching over 8 bases. Trimming removed 5 bases from V and 1 base from J; junction bases left unmatched: 3. Germline CDR1 and CDR2: SGHNT and YENEEA. The CDR3 has 14 amino acids. The CDR3 is CASSPGTSQETQYF. The CDR3 DNA reads as TGTGCCAGCAGCCCCGGGACTAGCCAAGAGACCCAGTACTTC. Full variable domain (rest looked up from reference TRBV11-3 and TRBJ2-5): EAGVVQSPRYKIIEKKQPVAFWCNPISGHNTLYWYLQNLGQGPELLIRYENEEAVDDSQLPKDRFSAERLKGVDSTLKIQPAELGDSAVYLCASSPGTSQETQYFGPGTRLLVL.

This clone is medium-sized (0.01 to 0.1%) by share. V is TRBV11-3 and J is TRBJ1-2; D uncertain. V was cut by 5 bases and J by 4 bases, with 17 bases left in between. The length of the CDR3 is 15 residues. CDR1 SGHNT and CDR2 YENEEA come from the germline V gene. CDR3 loop: CASSPTETPTYGYTF. The CDR3 nucleotides are TGTGCCAGCAGCCCCACCGAGACACCGACCTATGGCTACACCTTC. The entire variable domain, with the rest obtained from reference TRBV11-3 and TRBJ1-2, is as follows: EAGVVQSPRYKIIEKKQPVAFWCNPISGHNTLYWYLQNLGQGPELLIRYENEEAVDDSQLPKDRFSAERLKGVDSTLKIQPAELGDSAVYLCASSPTETPTYGYTFGSGTRLTVV.

The rearrangement uses TRBV11-3 and TRBJ2-2, with 9 bases aligning to TRBD1. J was trimmed by 1 base and V by 5 bases; bases with no gene match: 17. The CDR3 loop spans 20 amino acids. Per the germline V gene, CDR1 is SGHNT and CDR2 is YENEEA. This chain's CDR3 is CASSTRGTGRNKKNTGELFF. The DNA for the CDR3 is TGTGCCAGCAGCACACGGGGGACAGGGCGGAATAAAAAGAACACCGGGGAGCTGTTTTTT. Using reference TRBV11-3 and TRBJ2-2 for the parts outside the CDR3, the full variable domain is EAGVVQSPRYKIIEKKQPVAFWCNPISGHNTLYWYLQNLGQGPELLIRYENEEAVDDSQLPKDRFSAERLKGVDSTLKIQPAELGDSAVYLCASSTRGTGRNKKNTGELFFGEGSRLTVL.

The genes are TRBV6-8 and TRBJ2-3; a weak D match, TRBD2 (5 bases). Germline V gene lookup returns CDR1 MNHGY and CDR2 SAAAGT. With 10 bases removed from V and 5 bases from J, the gap between germline ends came to 16 bases. The CDR3 is 13 amino acids. CDR3 amino acids: CAIKAGVGDTQYF. The CDR3 bases are TGTGCCATCAAGGCCGGGGTTGGAGATACGCAGTATTTT.

The CDR3 here is CASSLPEGLEVGNGYTF. The CDR3 DNA reads TGTGCCAGCAGCTTACCGGAGGGGCTTGAGGTTGGAAATGGCTACACCTTC. The V and J genes are TRBV11-3 and TRBJ1-2; maybe TRBD1 (5 bases). Germline assignment: CDR1 SGHNT and CDR2 YENEEA. The CDR3 consists of 17 residues. Trimming took off 2 bases at V and 6 bases at J, with 22 bases between the two ends. Using reference TRBV11-3 and TRBJ1-2 for the parts outside the CDR3, the full variable domain is EAGVVQSPRYKIIEKKQPVAFWCNPISGHNTLYWYLQNLGQGPELLIRYENEEAVDDSQLPKDRFSAERLKGVDSTLKIQPAELGDSAVYLCASSLPEGLEVGNGYTFGSGTRLTVV.

Here the CDR3 reads CASRQTGTGIGETQYF. The CDR3 region has the DNA TGTGCCAGCAGACAAACCGGGACAGGGATCGGAGAGACCCAGTACTTC. The rearrangement uses TRBV9 and TRBJ2-5; TRBD1 matches 9 bases. The CDR3 length is 16 residues. Germline V gives CDR1 SGDLS, CDR2 YYNGEE. Germline trimming cut 5 bases from V and 4 bases from J; bases unmatched to any gene: 12.

The chain uses TRBV6-8 and TRBJ1-1, with D hard to call. The CDR3 extends over 13 amino acids. The V gene's germline CDR1 is MNHGY and CDR2 SAAAGT. With 4 bases removed from V and 4 bases from J, the gap between germline ends came to 10 bases. CDR3 protein: CASSFASGTEAFF. In DNA, the CDR3 is TGTGCCAGCAGTTTTGCCAGTGGCACTGAAGCTTTCTTT.

This chain connects TRBV19 to TRBJ2-6, with D possibly TRBD1 on 5 matching bases. Trimming stripped 7 bases from V and 0 bases from J, with 13 bases between. CDR3 size: 16 residues. From germline, CDR1 is LNHDA and CDR2 SQIVND (reference sequence). The CDR3 DNA is TGTGCCAGTATAAGGACACACGCCTCTGGGGCCAACGTCCTGACTTTC. Its translation: CASIRTHASGANVLTF.

The CDR3 region has the DNA TGTGCCAGCAGTGAAGCCAGGACACCACTTTCTGGGGCCAACGTCCTGACTTTC. It is translated as CASSEARTPLSGANVLTF. V and J are TRBV6-1 and TRBJ2-6; maybe TRBD1 (5 bases). The V end lost 0 bases, the J end lost 1 base, and 13 bases lay between the germline ends. This CDR3 has 18 residues. Germline CDR1 is MNHNS and CDR2 is SASEGT.

The rearrangement joins TRBV5-1 to TRBJ2-7; 11 bases map to TRBD1. This CDR3 spans 14 amino acids. V dropped 0 bases and J dropped 6; count of bases not matched to a gene: 2. CDR1 is SGHRS, CDR2 YFSETQ, per germline. The CDR3 nucleotides read TGCGCCAGCAGCTTGGAGGGGACAGGGGGCGAGCAGTACTTC. This encodes CASSLEGTGGEQYF.

This clone was seen only a few times. The chain uses TRBV5-1 and TRBJ1-5; D is unresolved. This CDR3 has 14 residues. V dropped 2 bases and J dropped 2 bases, with 8 bases sitting between them. CDR1 is SGHRS, CDR2 YFSETQ, per germline. In DNA, the CDR3 is TGCGCCAGCAGCTTCGCGAGGGGCAATCAGCCCCAGCATTTT. Its protein is CASSFARGNQPQHF.

The J gene is TRBJ2-5, the V gene TRBV25-1; TRBD1 is a possible D gene (5 bases). V lost 7 bases and J lost 5, with 17 bases in between. The CDR3 sequence is 14 residues long. The V gene's germline CDR1 is MGHDK and CDR2 SYGVNS. CDR3 protein: CASTVDQGGETQYF. CDR3 DNA: TGTGCCAGCACCGTGGACCAGGGTGGGGAGACCCAGTACTTC.

Here the CDR3 DNA reads TGTGCCAGTAGTACGCGCATCCGACAGAACACCGGGGAGCTGTTTTTT. Translation: CASSTRIRQNTGELFF. The chain uses TRBV19 and TRBJ2-2; D gene uncertain. Germline loops: CDR1 LNHDA, CDR2 SQIVND (reference sequence). V lost 4 bases to trimming and J lost 1 base, with 13 bases between them. The CDR3 spans 16 residues.

This clone is termed medium-sized. This chain uses TRBV11-3 with TRBJ1-4, with 9 bases lining up with TRBD1. CDR3 length: 16 residues. After removal of 5 bases from V and 5 bases from J, the junction contained 9 bases not matched to a gene. Germline V gene sequence: CDR1 SGHNT, CDR2 YENEEA. CDR3 DNA: TGTGCCAGCAGCACCCCGGGACAGGGTACGAATGAAAAACTGTTTTTT. Its translation: CASSTPGQGTNEKLFF.

The chain uses TRBV6-8 and TRBJ2-5, with 7 bases matching TRBD1. V lost 0 bases and J lost 2; bases outside the gene matches: 3. Per germline, CDR1 MNHGY and CDR2 SAAAGT. This CDR3 has 15 residues. This CDR3 reads CASSYSRDRQETQYF. In DNA form, the CDR3 reads TGTGCCAGCAGTTACTCCCGGGACAGACAAGAGACCCAGTACTTC.

This chain joins TRBV6-8 and TRBJ2-3, with TRBD2 identical over 10 bases. J was trimmed by 2 bases and V by 0 bases; bases with no gene match: 8. CDR1 and CDR2 (germline): MNHGY, SAAAGT. The CDR3 has 18 amino acids. In DNA form, the CDR3 reads TGTGCCAGCAGTTACTCGCCTAGCGGGGGAACCCTCACAGATACGCAGTATTTT. Protein product: CASSYSPSGGTLTDTQYF.

This clone was detected a few times. V and J are TRBV6-8 and TRBJ1-1; TRBD1 matches 7 bases. The trim removed 7 bases at V and 6 bases at J, leaving 8 bases unmatched. CDR1 and CDR2 (germline): MNHGY, SAAAGT. CDR3 length: 13 amino acids. The CDR3 region is CASNLQGFAEAFF. CDR3 DNA: TGTGCCAGCAACCTACAGGGGTTCGCTGAAGCTTTCTTT.

V gene TRBV28 combines with J gene TRBJ2-7; D is perhaps TRBD1 (5 bases). The V end lost 6 bases, the J end lost 2 bases, and 14 bases lay between the germline ends. Looked up from germline, CDR1 is MDHEN and CDR2 is SYDVKM. The CDR3 runs to 14 residues. The CDR3 reads CASRIRVLAYEQYF. As DNA, the CDR3 is TGTGCCAGCAGAATCAGGGTATTGGCCTACGAGCAGTACTTC.

The rearrangement links TRBV28 to TRBJ2-7; D is ambiguous. CDR3 size: 13 residues. Germline V gene sequence: CDR1 MDHEN, CDR2 SYDVKM. The V and J ends lost 1 base and 10 bases respectively, with 14 bases between them. The CDR3 spells CASSLLNTAYQYF. In DNA, the CDR3 is TGTGCCAGCAGTTTATTAAACACCGCTTATCAGTACTTC.

The rearrangement joins TRBV18 to TRBJ2-7, with 10 bases lining up with TRBD2. Germline-derived CDR1 and CDR2 are KGHSH and LQKENI. The CDR3 spans 19 residues. V was pared by 4 bases and J by 4 bases, with 19 bases of the junction left unmatched. As DNA, the CDR3 is TGTGCCAGCTCACTTGGACTTACTAGCGGGGCGGGAGGAGGATACGAGCAGTACTTC. Its translation: CASSLGLTSGAGGGYEQYF.

This clone has just one count. The V and J genes are TRBV19 and TRBJ1-6, with D perhaps matching TRBD1 (5 bases). The V end was cut by 7 bases, the J end by 5 bases, with 9 bases between. CDR3 size: 13 residues. Germline V gene data show CDR1 as LNHDA and CDR2 as SQIVND (reference sequence). CDR3 DNA: TGTGCCAGTACCGGGGCCAATAATTCACCCCTCCACTTT. Translated, it gives CASTGANNSPLHF.

The chain joins TRBV19 to TRBJ1-2, with 8 nucleotides matching TRBD1. The CDR3 totals 14 residues. Germline-derived CDR1 and CDR2 are LNHDA and SQIVND (reference sequence). The ends lost 6 bases at V and 2 bases at J; junction bases unmatched: 5. CDR3 region: CASSSTGGNYGYTF. The CDR3 bases are TGTGCCAGTAGCAGTACAGGGGGGAACTATGGCTACACCTTC.

CDR3 amino acids: CAVQGPRWGEQYF. The CDR3 DNA sequence: TGTGCCGTGCAGGGCCCGCGATGGGGCGAGCAGTACTTC. This rearrangement joins TRBV28 to TRBJ2-7; maybe TRBD1 (5 bases). V was cut by 11 bases and J by 6 bases, with 20 bases left in between. The germline V gene encodes CDR1 MDHEN and CDR2 SYDVKM. There are 13 residues in the CDR3. The full variable domain, its missing parts supplied by reference TRBV28 and TRBJ2-7, is DVKVTQSSRYLVKRTGEKVFLECVQDMDHENMFWYRQDPGLGLRLIYFSYDVKMKEKGDIPEGYSVSREKKERFSLILESASTNQTSMYLCAVQGPRWGEQYFGPGTRLTVT.

The chain is built from TRBV11-3 and TRBJ2-2; TRBD1 or TRBD2 may be the D gene (5 bases each). CDR1 and CDR2 (germline): SGHNT, YENEEA. Trimming shortened V by 5 bases and J by 0 bases, and 13 bases separated the two germline ends. The CDR3 spans 16 residues. In DNA, the CDR3 is TGTGCCAGCAGCCAATGGGACCGGGCGAACACCGGGGAGCTGTTTTTT. Encoded protein: CASSQWDRANTGELFF.

CDR3 residues: CASSLAEVATDTQYF. Written as DNA, the CDR3 is TGCGCCAGCAGCTTGGCCGAGGTAGCCACAGATACGCAGTATTTT. The genes are TRBV5-1 and TRBJ2-3; D is uncertain. Trimming removed 0 bases at V and 2 bases at J, with 10 bases between. The CDR3 spans 15 residues. Looked up from germline, CDR1 is SGHRS and CDR2 is YFSETQ.

In its sample, this clone was seen many times. This sequence joins TRBV11-3 and TRBJ2-7; TRBD2 is a possible D gene (7 bases). The CDR3 loop spans 18 amino acids. Germline lookup yields CDR1 SGHNT and CDR2 YENEEA. V lost 1 base to trimming and J lost 0 bases, with 19 bases between them. CDR3 sequence (DNA): TGTGCCAGCAGCTTAGGGGGAGGCGGGGGCTCGGGCTCCTACGAGCAGTACTTC. Amino acids: CASSLGGGGGSGSYEQYF.